Below, 6 T cell receptor beta chains from the same sample are listed, as sequenced in a study of T cell repertoires in cytomegalovirus infection (dated by TCRdb to between 2018 and 2020). These TCRs' antigens remain unknown. TCRdb names Illumina HiSeq 1500 as the instrument used. Through fastp at Q25 and MiXCR, TCRdb rebuilt clones from the public reads, retaining in-frame beta chains. Rows merge per CDR3 protein into single entries with the most common DNA and genes. This sample holds roughly 68,000 distinct CDR3 sequences; approximately 22% were observed only once. The ten largest clones add up to roughly 79% of the sample. The sample taken for sequencing was PBMCs, sequenced either directly or after in vitro stimulation (not recorded which). The receptors here all came from a human donor in good health (CMV status not recorded). Some clones in this sample may be carry-over from other donors' samples.

This clonotype was recorded many times. The rearrangement joins TRBV7-2 to TRBJ2-2, with a tentative D call TRBD2 (6 bases). The CDR3 extends over 13 amino acids. Germline V gene sequence: CDR1 SGHTA, CDR2 FQGNSA. Trimming took 11 bases from V and 3 from J, leaving 13 bases between them. CDR3 sequence (DNA): TGTGCCGTAGGGCGGGGCTACACCGGGGAGCTGTTTTTT. It specifies CAVGRGYTGELFF.

In this sample, this clonotype turned up many times. The chain recombines TRBV7-2 with TRBJ2-7, with 10 bases that match TRBD2. Trimming removed 5 bases from V and 2 bases from J; junction bases left unmatched: 9. The CDR3 is made up of 16 amino acids. The germline gives CDR1 SGHTA, CDR2 FQGNSA. CDR3: CASSPFGSGRAYEQYF. DNA for the CDR3: TGTGCCAGCAGCCCCTTCGGCAGCGGGAGGGCCTACGAGCAGTACTTC.

The rearrangement links TRBV6-1 to TRBJ1-2; D call uncertain. The CDR3 runs to 13 residues. The germline V gene has CDR1 MNHNS and CDR2 SASEGT. V shed 0 bases and J shed 7 bases, with 9 bases lying between them. CDR3 in DNA: TGTGCCAGCAGTGAAGCGGCATACCTTGGCTACACCTTC. As protein: CASSEAAYLGYTF.

This clonotype came up a few times. V and J are TRBV4-1 and TRBJ2-7; D is unclear. V lost 1 base and J 0 bases, leaving 4 bases between the germline ends. This CDR3 spans 13 amino acids. The germline gives CDR1 MGHRA, CDR2 YSYEKL. The CDR3 nucleotides are TGCGCCAGCAGCCAAGGCCGCTCCTACGAGCAGTACTTC. It encodes CASSQGRSYEQYF.

Note on this clonotype: Being one base from a much bigger clone, this may be a read error. The rearrangement joins TRBV6-2 or TRBV6-3 to TRBJ2-2; no clear D. V lost 5 bases to trimming and J lost 1 base, with 8 bases between them. The CDR3 is made up of 14 amino acids. Germline loops: CDR1 MNHEY, CDR2 SVGEGT. The CDR3 bases are TGTGCCAGCAGTGACTTGTTGAACACCGGGGAGCTGTTTTTT. As protein: CASSDLLNTGELFF.

This clonotype was seen at least ten times. The V call is TRBV6-2 or TRBV6-3, the J call TRBJ2-1; D is unresolved. Germline CDR1 is MNHEY and CDR2 is SVGEGT. Deletions cut 4 bases from V and 1 base from J, with 8 bases between. This CDR3 comprises 14 residues. DNA for the CDR3: TGTGCCAGCAGTTCTTACCCGTCCTACAATGAGCAGTTCTTC. This codes for CASSSYPSYNEQFF.